This entry concerns a single TCR beta chain. Its specificity is unknown. In germline, CDR1 is SQVTM, CDR2 ANQGSEA. Trimming shortened V by 4 bases and J by 4 bases, and 8 bases separated the two germline ends. The CDR3 sequence is 11 residues long. Treatment defined: around 19 received Ad26.COV2.S at low or high dose, single or two shots; a few received placebo; per-sample allocation not given. Collection of the samples took place on day 63 after the first injection of vaccine or placebo. Assay used: immunoSEQ multiplex PCR; TCRdb lists only in-frame clones, some missing. The sample shows a few hundred thousand clones, about four fifths of them seen only once. The data originate from a study of Ad26.COV2.S vaccination and SARS-CoV-2 variants. The overall study: Ad26.COV2.S, an intramuscular injection, was given once or twice 56 days apart.

Study-wide results and limits: Reportedly, after vaccination the spike-specific CD8+ and CD4+ T cell responses displayed substantial breadth. Individuals receiving vaccine had higher spike-specific TCR breadth than placebo recipients did.

The sequence derives from a person aged 18 to 59 who received the Ad26.COV2.S COVID-19 vaccine or a placebo. The sample here was peripheral blood, taken in a trial of Ad26.COV2.S vaccine versus placebo. The chain combines TRBV29-1 with TRBJ2-7; D not certain. CDR3 DNA: TGCAGCGTTGTACAGACGTACGAGCAGTACTTC. The encoded protein is CSVVQTYEQYF.